These T cell receptor beta chains were read from a single sample in a study of blood T cell repertoires in COVID-19. Repertoires were generated with immunoSEQ multiplex PCR, while TCRdb's copy carries only in-frame clones and drops some. The sample holds over 250,000 clones, roughly 85% seen once. Sequences were obtained from peripheral blood. The receptors derive from a man in his forties or fifties with active or convalescent COVID-19. Each CDR3 is given with its conserved first and last residue. A D gene is named only where the DNA matches it firmly. Expanded clones are given a class, and other clones once, few, many or no size at all.

v_call: TRBV5-6; d_call: NA; clone_size: NA; j_call: TRBJ2-1; cdr3_nt: TGTGCCAGCACCTGGGGCTACTCAAACAATGAGCAGTTCTTC; cdr3_aa: CASTWGYSNNEQFF
v_call: TRBV5-1; d_call: TRBD1; clone_size: NA; j_call: TRBJ2-7; cdr3_nt: TGCGCCAGCAGCAACCAACCCTGGGGACAGGGGTTCTACGAGCAGTACTTC; cdr3_aa: CASSNQPWGQGFYEQYF
v_call: TRBV7-2; d_call: TRBD2; clone_size: NA; j_call: TRBJ2-3; cdr3_nt: TGTGCCAGCAGCCTTCGACACTCCGGGACTAGCGGGGCGGTGGGAACGCAGTATTTT; cdr3_aa: CASSLRHSGTSGAVGTQYF
v_call: TRBV19; d_call: TRBD1; clone_size: NA; j_call: TRBJ2-1; cdr3_nt: TGTGCCAGTAGTCCGGGACAGGGGATTCTAGACAATGAGCAGTTCTTC; cdr3_aa: CASSPGQGILDNEQFF
v_call: TRBV6-1; d_call: TRBD1; clone_size: few; j_call: TRBJ1-6; cdr3_nt: TGTGCCAGCAGTGAACCCCGGACAGGGTTTAATTCACCCCTCCACTTT; cdr3_aa: CASSEPRTGFNSPLHF
v_call: TRBV6-1; d_call: NA; clone_size: NA; j_call: TRBJ2-7; cdr3_nt: TGTGCCAGCAGTGAAGCGGCAGAAGCCTACGAGCAGTACTTC; cdr3_aa: CASSEAAEAYEQYF
v_call: TRBV11-2; d_call: NA; clone_size: NA; j_call: TRBJ1-2; cdr3_nt: TGTGCCAGCAGCTTAGATGGAGCAGGGGCAACCTATGGCTACACCTTC; cdr3_aa: CASSLDGAGATYGYTF
v_call: TRBV4-2; d_call: NA; clone_size: NA; j_call: TRBJ1-2; cdr3_nt: TGTGCCAGCAGCCGGAGAGATACCTATGGCTACACCTTC; cdr3_aa: CASSRRDTYGYTF
v_call: TRBV28; d_call: TRBD2; clone_size: NA; j_call: TRBJ2-3; cdr3_nt: TGTGCCAGCAGTTTAGCCTGGAAGGGACTAGCGCTCAGCACAGATACGCAGTATTTT; cdr3_aa: CASSLAWKGLALSTDTQYF
v_call: TRBV5-8; d_call: NA; clone_size: NA; j_call: TRBJ2-5; cdr3_nt: TGTGCCAGCAGCTGGGGCTCCGGGCGAGGAGAGACCCAGTACTTC; cdr3_aa: CASSWGSGRGETQYF
v_call: TRBV7-9; d_call: NA; clone_size: once; j_call: TRBJ2-7; cdr3_nt: TGTGCCAGCAGCTTAGGCCGGAGCTCCTACGAGCAGTACTTC; cdr3_aa: CASSLGRSSYEQYF
v_call: TRBV9; d_call: TRBD1; clone_size: NA; j_call: TRBJ1-1; cdr3_nt: TGTGCCAGCTCCCGGGACAGAAACACTGAAGCTTTCTTT; cdr3_aa: CASSRDRNTEAFF
v_call: TRBV5-5; d_call: TRBD2; clone_size: NA; j_call: TRBJ2-1; cdr3_nt: TGTGCCAGCAGCCTTGGCGGTGGCGGGAGCGCTCGTAATGAGCAGTTCTTC; cdr3_aa: CASSLGGGGSARNEQFF
v_call: TRBV6-1; d_call: NA; clone_size: few; j_call: TRBJ1-5; cdr3_nt: TGTGCCAGCAGTGGAGGCGCCCTCCGGGTCGCTGAAAATCAGCCCCAGCATTTT; cdr3_aa: CASSGGALRVAENQPQHF
v_call: TRBV28; d_call: NA; clone_size: NA; j_call: TRBJ1-5; cdr3_nt: TGTGCCAGCAGTTTGGTACAGGCGAATCAGCCCCAGCATTTT; cdr3_aa: CASSLVQANQPQHF
v_call: TRBV15; d_call: TRBD1; clone_size: NA; j_call: TRBJ1-5; cdr3_nt: TGTGCCACCAGCAGGGATTTGGGACAGTCTAGCAATCAGCCCCAGCATTTT; cdr3_aa: CATSRDLGQSSNQPQHF
v_call: TRBV11-2; d_call: TRBD2; clone_size: NA; j_call: TRBJ2-1; cdr3_nt: TGTGCCAGCAGCTTAGCATCGGGAGGGCCTATTGAGCAGTTCTTC; cdr3_aa: CASSLASGGPIEQFF
v_call: TRBV7-2; d_call: TRBD1; clone_size: NA; j_call: TRBJ2-1; cdr3_nt: TGTGCCAGCAGCTTATTCGGGACAGACTACAATGAGCAGTTCTTC; cdr3_aa: CASSLFGTDYNEQFF
v_call: TRBV2; d_call: NA; clone_size: NA; j_call: TRBJ1-5; cdr3_nt: TGTGCCAGCAGTGACGGCAGGAATCAGCCCCAGCATTTT; cdr3_aa: CASSDGRNQPQHF
v_call: TRBV28; d_call: TRBD1; clone_size: NA; j_call: TRBJ2-1; cdr3_nt: TGTGCCAGCAGTGGACAGGTTAGGAATGAGCAGTTCTTC; cdr3_aa: CASSGQVRNEQFF
v_call: TRBV5-6; d_call: TRBD1; clone_size: NA; j_call: TRBJ2-1; cdr3_nt: TGTGCCACGACGGGACAGGGGGTCCCAGGGTACAATGAGCAGTTCTTC; cdr3_aa: CATTGQGVPGYNEQFF
v_call: TRBV2; d_call: TRBD1; clone_size: NA; j_call: TRBJ1-5; cdr3_nt: TGTGCCAGCAGTGGAGGACAGGGCCCTCAGCCCCAGCATTTT; cdr3_aa: CASSGGQGPQPQHF